The 23 T cell receptor beta chains below come from one sample, sequenced in a study of T cell responses to AZD1222 COVID-19 vaccine. Assay used: immunoSEQ multiplex PCR; TCRdb lists only in-frame clones, some missing. The sample comprises 140,000 to 150,000 clones, 90% to 95% of which are singletons, and 1.4% rests with the top ten. Sequencing was performed on peripheral blood, taken on day 0 of AZD1222 vaccination. These receptors were taken from an adult in good health.

This rearrangement joins TRBV5-4 to TRBJ1-1; 9 bases map to TRBD1. This CDR3 is built from 14 residues. Germline trimming cut 4 bases from V and 5 bases from J; bases unmatched to any gene: 6. CDR1 SGHNT and CDR2 YYREEE come from the germline V gene (reference sequence). CDR3 DNA sequence: TGTGCCAGCAGCCCGGGACAGGGAGGAACTGAAGCTTTCTTT. This codes for CASSPGQGGTEAFF.

V and J are TRBV3-1 (or the pseudogene TRBV3-2) and TRBJ2-5; the match to TRBD2 covers 8 bases. Germline trimming cut 2 bases from V and 1 base from J; bases unmatched to any gene: 12. The germline gives CDR1 LGHDT, CDR2 YNNKEL (reference sequence). This CDR3 region has 18 residues. As DNA, the CDR3 is TGTGCCAGCAGCCAACTTGCCGTTAGCGGGGAAACCCAAGAGACCCAGTACTTC. Amino acid sequence: CASSQLAVSGETQETQYF.

This clone has only one observation. The chain has TRBV28 and TRBJ1-2; D call uncertain. The V end lost 6 bases, the J end lost 14 bases, and 19 bases lay between the germline ends. CDR1 and CDR2 from the germline V gene are MDHEN and SYDVKM. This CDR3 contains 12 residues. The CDR3 DNA is TGTGCCAGCAGCCCTCGTGGGGAACCCGTTACCTTC. Translated: CASSPRGEPVTF.

This chain joins TRBV24-1 and TRBJ1-2; D is unclear. Germline CDR1 reads KGHDR; CDR2 reads SFDVKD. V was trimmed by 4 bases and J by 1 base, leaving 3 bases between them. This CDR3 has 12 amino acids. CDR3: CATSDFNYGYTF. In nucleotides, the CDR3 is TGTGCCACCAGTGACTTTAACTATGGCTACACCTTC.

J is TRBJ1-4 and V is TRBV15, with 9 bases matching TRBD1. V gave up 9 bases and J gave up 6 bases; unmatched junction bases: 11. The CDR3 has 15 amino acids. Germline CDR1 is LNHNV and CDR2 is YYDKDF (reference sequence). The CDR3 sequence: CATSLEGQGYEKLFF. CDR3 DNA sequence: TGTGCCACTAGCTTGGAGGGACAGGGCTATGAAAAACTGTTTTTT.

The chain couples TRBV7-9 to TRBJ2-7; possible D gene TRBD2, 5 bases. Germline CDR1 is SEHNR and CDR2 is FQNEAQ (reference sequence). Trimming pared 1 base from V and 4 bases from J, leaving 11 bases between. The CDR3 is made up of 14 amino acids. The CDR3 spells CASSLGQTTYEQYF. The CDR3 nucleotides are TGTGCCAGCAGCTTAGGGCAGACTACTTACGAGCAGTACTTC.

This chain connects TRBV10-3 to TRBJ1-5, with a possible D match to TRBD1 (6 bases). The CDR3 covers 15 residues. Germline CDR1 ENHRY, CDR2 SYGVKD. Between the trimmed V and J ends, which lost 0 bases and 5 bases, there was a span of 11 bases. CDR3 protein: CAISESRGGDQPQHF. The CDR3 nucleotides read TGTGCCATCAGTGAGTCGAGGGGGGGCGATCAGCCCCAGCATTTT.

The chain joins TRBV11-3 to TRBJ1-1; D is unresolved. CDR1 and CDR2 (germline): SGHNT, YENEEA. The CDR3 extends over 14 amino acids. Trimming took 5 bases from V and 1 from J, leaving 11 bases between them. The CDR3 here is CASSPRTGNTEAFF. The CDR3 region has the DNA TGTGCCAGCAGCCCTCGGACGGGGAACACTGAAGCTTTCTTT. The full variable domain, its missing parts supplied by reference TRBV11-3 and TRBJ1-1, is EAGVVQSPRYKIIEKKQPVAFWCNPISGHNTLYWYLQNLGQGPELLIRYENEEAVDDSQLPKDRFSAERLKGVDSTLKIQPAELGDSAVYLCASSPRTGNTEAFFGQGTRLTVV.

This chain links TRBV11-2 with TRBJ2-7, with D perhaps TRBD2 (6 bases). CDR1 is SGHAT, CDR2 FQNNGV, per germline. V lost 0 bases, J lost 11 bases, and 14 bases lay in between. The CDR3 consists of 13 residues. The CDR3 reads CASSLDRSVAEYF. In nucleotides, the CDR3 is TGTGCCAGCAGCTTAGATAGGTCCGTAGCGGAGTACTTC.

V is TRBV5-6 and J is TRBJ1-1; no definite D call. Trimming took 0 bases from V and 10 from J, leaving 13 bases between them. The CDR3 runs to 13 residues. Germline V gene data show CDR1 as SGHDT and CDR2 as YYEEEE. The CDR3 nucleotides are TGTGCCAGCAGCTTGGTTAGGTCGCCCGGAGCTTTCTTT. This translates into CASSLVRSPGAFF. Using reference TRBV5-6 and TRBJ1-1 for the parts outside the CDR3, the full variable domain is DAGVTQSPTHLIKTRGQQVTLRCSPKSGHDTVSWYQQALGQGPQFIFQYYEEEERQRGNFPDRFSGHQFPNYSSELNVNALLLGDSALYLCASSLVRSPGAFFGQGTRLTVV.

The rearrangement joins TRBV29-1 to TRBJ2-1; D may correspond to TRBD1 or TRBD2 (5 bases each). The CDR3 runs to 16 residues. The germline V gene has CDR1 SQVTM and CDR2 ANQGSEA. Trimming removed 6 bases at V and 7 bases at J, with 25 bases between. CDR3 coding DNA: TGCAGCGTCGAATCTCGTCCGGGGCTAAGTATTAATGAGCAGTTCTTC. Its protein product is CSVESRPGLSINEQFF.

The chain employs TRBV10-2 and TRBJ2-7, with D perhaps TRBD1 (5 bases). The CDR3 extends over 13 amino acids. Trimming took off 6 bases at V and 1 base at J, with 10 bases between the two ends. Germline CDR1 and CDR2: WSHSY and SAAADI. The CDR3 DNA reads as TGCGCCAGCAGACAGACAGAGTCCTACGAGCAGTACTTC. Translated: CASRQTESYEQYF.

This chain links TRBV6-5 with TRBJ1-2; a possible D gene is TRBD1 (5 bases). Germline loops: CDR1 MNHEY, CDR2 SVGAGI. The CDR3 is made up of 13 amino acids. V gave up 5 bases and J gave up 4 bases, with 11 bases separating them. The CDR3 protein is CASSPGHSYGYTF. In DNA form, the CDR3 reads TGTGCCAGCAGTCCTGGACATTCCTATGGCTACACCTTC.

Turning to this clone: Different DNA sequences within this sample yield the same CDR3. The chain couples TRBV9 to TRBJ1-6; D gene uncertain. Trimming shortened V by 2 bases and J by 5 bases, and 8 bases separated the two germline ends. The CDR3 runs 14 residues. The V gene's germline CDR1 is SGDLS and CDR2 YYNGEE. The CDR3 nucleotides are TGTGCCAGCAGCGTTACCGGGGATAATTCACCCCTCCACTTT. It translates to CASSVTGDNSPLHF.

This chain connects TRBV7-8 to TRBJ1-1; 7 nucleotides match TRBD1. CDR3 length equals 14 residues. V shed 0 bases, J shed 11 bases, and the junction held 9 bases outside the gene matches. The germline V gene has CDR1 SGHVS and CDR2 FQNEAQ. The CDR3 DNA reads TGTGCCAGCAGCTTAGCGGTTGGGGCAGGGGGGGCTTTCTTT. It specifies CASSLAVGAGGAFF.

This clone appeared once. The V gene is TRBV19, the J gene TRBJ1-2; no firm D call. The V end was cut by 5 bases, the J end by 8 bases, with 15 bases between. Germline V gene lookup returns CDR1 LNHDA and CDR2 SQIVND (reference sequence). This CDR3 has 13 residues. CDR3 in DNA: TGTGCCAGTAGTCTCGATACTTTGGAGGGCTACACCTTC. This gives the protein CASSLDTLEGYTF.

This chain links TRBV29-1 with TRBJ2-3, with a tentative D call TRBD1 (5 bases). This CDR3 contains 14 residues. The V end lost 4 bases, the J end lost 1 base, and 12 bases lay between the germline ends. From germline, CDR1 is SQVTM and CDR2 ANQGSEA. The CDR3: CSVVRTSGTDTQYF. The CDR3 DNA reads as TGCAGCGTTGTACGGACATCCGGCACAGATACGCAGTATTTT.

V usage is TRBV7-9 and J usage is TRBJ1-1, with D possibly being TRBD1 (5 bases). The CDR3 totals 15 residues. Trimming left V 1 base short and J 5 bases short, with 14 bases between. CDR1 SEHNR and CDR2 FQNEAQ come from the germline V gene (reference sequence). The DNA of the CDR3 is TGTGCCAGCAGCTTAGAGGGACGGGCGGGGACTGAAGCTTTCTTT. Translation: CASSLEGRAGTEAFF.

This chain uses TRBV19 with TRBJ2-1, with D unclear. CDR1 is LNHDA and CDR2 is SQIVND in the germline V gene (reference sequence). Trimming pared 4 bases from V and 8 bases from J, leaving 21 bases between. This CDR3 has 16 residues. CDR3 in DNA: TGTGCCAGTAGTAGGGGTTCAGGAGCACCCCCGGATGAGCAGTTCTTC. This encodes CASSRGSGAPPDEQFF.

The chain is built from TRBV12-3 or TRBV12-4 and TRBJ1-5; D call uncertain. This CDR3 is 12 amino acids long. Trimming left V 7 bases short and J 3 bases short, with 7 bases between. CDR3 sequence reads: CASNKYNQPQHF. CDR3 nucleotides: TGTGCCAGCAACAAGTACAATCAGCCCCAGCATTTT.

The chain joins TRBV27 to TRBJ2-4; D not certain. This CDR3 comprises 11 residues. Trimming removed 3 bases at V and 9 bases at J, with 6 bases between. The germline gives CDR1 MNHEY, CDR2 SMNVEV (reference sequence). The CDR3 DNA sequence: TGTGCCAGCAGTTTTGTAGGCATTCAGTACTTC. As protein: CASSFVGIQYF.

The chain is built from TRBV29-1 and TRBJ1-4; 7 bases are a match to TRBD1. CDR1 is SQVTM and CDR2 is ANQGSEA in the germline V gene. J lost 3 bases, V lost 7 bases, and 5 bases had no gene match. The CDR3 consists of 13 residues. As DNA, the CDR3 is TGCAGCGCAACCGGGACAGCTAATGAAAAACTGTTTTTT. Protein product: CSATGTANEKLFF.

The rearrangement joins TRBV5-4 to TRBJ1-1, with a possible D match to TRBD1 (6 bases). Germline loops: CDR1 SGHNT, CDR2 YYREEE (reference sequence). Trimming shortened V by 6 bases and J by 0 bases, and 15 bases separated the two germline ends. This CDR3 contains 15 residues. This CDR3 is CASTYRQGLNTEAFF. DNA of the CDR3: TGTGCCAGCACCTACAGGCAGGGGCTGAACACTGAAGCTTTCTTT.